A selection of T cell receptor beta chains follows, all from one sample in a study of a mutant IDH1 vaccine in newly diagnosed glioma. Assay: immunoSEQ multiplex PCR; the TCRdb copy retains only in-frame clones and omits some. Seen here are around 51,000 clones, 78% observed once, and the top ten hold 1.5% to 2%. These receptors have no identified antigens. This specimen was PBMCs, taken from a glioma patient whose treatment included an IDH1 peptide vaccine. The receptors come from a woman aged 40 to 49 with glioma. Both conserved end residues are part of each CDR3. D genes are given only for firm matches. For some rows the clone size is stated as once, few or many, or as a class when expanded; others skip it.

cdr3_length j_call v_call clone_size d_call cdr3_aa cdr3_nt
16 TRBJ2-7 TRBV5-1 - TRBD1 CASSLSPGQGGYEQYF TGCGCCAGCAGCTTGTCCCCGGGACAGGGGGGATACGAGCAGTACTTC
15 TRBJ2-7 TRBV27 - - CASRGTGTRSYEQYF TGTGCCAGCAGGGGTACAGGGACCCGCTCCTACGAGCAGTACTTC
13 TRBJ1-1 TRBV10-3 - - CAISPMRNTEAFF TGTGCCATCAGCCCTATGAGGAACACTGAAGCTTTCTTT
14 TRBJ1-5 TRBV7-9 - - CASSGGRGNQPQHF TGTGCCAGCAGCGGCGGGAGGGGCAATCAGCCCCAGCATTTT
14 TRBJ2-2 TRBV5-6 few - CASSLLLNTGELFF TGTGCCAGCAGCTTGCTCCTTAACACCGGGGAGCTGTTTTTT
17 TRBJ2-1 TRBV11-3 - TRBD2 CASSPPGAGGSYNEQFF TGTGCCAGCAGCCCTCCAGGGGCGGGGGGCTCCTACAATGAGCAGTTCTTC
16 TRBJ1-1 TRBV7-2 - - CASSATQGVFSTEAFF TGTGCCAGCAGCGCGACACAGGGCGTCTTTAGCACTGAAGCTTTCTTT
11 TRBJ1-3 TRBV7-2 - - CASSTGNTIYF TGTGCCAGCAGCACAGGAAACACCATATATTTT
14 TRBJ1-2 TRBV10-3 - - CAIMPHEGMGGYTF TGTGCCATCATGCCCCATGAGGGTATGGGTGGCTACACCTTC
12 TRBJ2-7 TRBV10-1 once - CASSEQGREQYF TGCGCCAGCAGTGAACAGGGCCGCGAGCAGTACTTC
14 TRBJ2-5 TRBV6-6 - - CASSPTGRIETQYF TGTGCCAGCAGTCCGACAGGAAGGATTGAGACCCAGTACTTC
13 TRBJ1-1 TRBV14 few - CASSHLVVPEAFF TGTGCCAGCAGCCACCTCGTAGTTCCCGAAGCTTTCTTT
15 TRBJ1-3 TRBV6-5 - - CASSYSQPIGNTIYF TGTGCCAGCAGTTACTCACAGCCGATTGGAAACACCATATATTTT
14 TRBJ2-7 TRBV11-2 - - CASSLDNRNYEQYF TGTGCCAGCAGCTTAGATAACAGAAACTACGAGCAGTACTTC
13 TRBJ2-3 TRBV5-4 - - CASSSTQADTQYF TGTGCCAGCAGTTCAACACAGGCGGATACGCAGTATTTT
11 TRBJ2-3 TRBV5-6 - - CASSDAGFLYF TGTGCCAGCAGCGATGCGGGGTTCCTGTATTTT
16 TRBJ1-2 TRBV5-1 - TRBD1 CASSLDGQGGGGGYTF TGCGCCAGCAGCTTGGACGGACAGGGGGGTGGCGGTGGCTACACCTTC
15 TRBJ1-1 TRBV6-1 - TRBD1 CASSATDRVGTEAFF TGTGCCAGCAGCGCCACAGACAGGGTGGGCACTGAAGCTTTCTTT
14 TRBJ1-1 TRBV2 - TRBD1 CASRDRVRSREAFF TGTGCCAGCAGGGACAGGGTCAGGTCACGTGAAGCTTTCTTT
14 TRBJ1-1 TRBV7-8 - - CASSLGEGNTEAFF TGTGCCAGCAGCTTAGGAGAGGGGAACACTGAAGCTTTCTTT
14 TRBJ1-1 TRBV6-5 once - CAIHPGTQRTEAFF TGTGCCATCCACCCTGGGACACAAAGGACTGAAGCTTTCTTT
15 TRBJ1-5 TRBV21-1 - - CASPIGVGGNQPQHF TGTGCCAGCCCCATCGGGGTTGGGGGCAATCAGCCCCAGCATTTT
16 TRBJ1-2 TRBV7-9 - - CASSLEQAITNYGYTF TGTGCCAGCAGCTTAGAACAGGCGATCACTAACTATGGCTACACCTTC
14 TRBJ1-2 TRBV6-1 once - CASSEGFGSYGYTF TGTGCCAGCAGTGAAGGGTTCGGTTCATATGGCTACACCTTC
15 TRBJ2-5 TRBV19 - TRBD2 CASSMNGGLQETQYF TGTGCCAGTAGTATGAACGGGGGGTTACAAGAGACCCAGTACTTC
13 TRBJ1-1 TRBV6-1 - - CASSEVRNTEAFF TGTGCCAGCAGTGAGGTCAGGAACACTGAAGCTTTCTTT
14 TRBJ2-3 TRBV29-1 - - CSVVRGAGTDTQYF TGCAGCGTTGTCCGGGGCGCTGGAACAGATACGCAGTATTTT
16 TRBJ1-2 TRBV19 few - CASSIDQETVPYGYTF TGTGCCAGTAGTATAGATCAAGAGACAGTTCCCTATGGCTACACCTTC
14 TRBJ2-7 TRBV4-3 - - CASSQPGTVAEQYF TGCGCCAGCAGCCAGCCCGGGACGGTGGCCGAGCAGTACTTC
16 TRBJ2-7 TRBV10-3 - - CAISESKGPTTYEQYF TGTGCCATCAGTGAGTCGAAGGGCCCGACAACCTACGAGCAGTACTTC
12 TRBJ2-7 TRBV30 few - CAWSVLGSSQYF TGTGCCTGGAGTGTGTTGGGGAGTTCGCAGTACTTC
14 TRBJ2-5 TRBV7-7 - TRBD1 CASSPRGRGETQYF TGTGCTAGCAGCCCCAGGGGGCGCGGGGAGACCCAGTACTTC
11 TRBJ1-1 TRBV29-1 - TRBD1 CSGRQGHEAFF TGCAGCGGGAGACAGGGCCATGAAGCTTTCTTT
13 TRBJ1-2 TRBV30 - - CAWSGGQKYGYTF TGTGCCTGGAGTGGTGGTCAGAAGTATGGCTACACCTTC
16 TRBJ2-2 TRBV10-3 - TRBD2 CATLLAGGSNTGELFF TGTGCCACGTTACTAGCGGGGGGTTCGAACACCGGGGAGCTGTTTTTT
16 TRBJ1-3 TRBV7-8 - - CASSSIAPGPGNTIYF TGTGCCAGCAGCTCGATCGCACCGGGGCCCGGAAACACCATATATTTT
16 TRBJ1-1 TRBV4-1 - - CASSPRAGAVNTEAFF TGCGCCAGCAGCCCGCGTGCGGGGGCGGTGAACACTGAAGCTTTCTTT
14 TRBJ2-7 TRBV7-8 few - CASSDRDGVYEQYF TGTGCCAGCAGCGACCGGGACGGGGTCTACGAGCAGTACTTC
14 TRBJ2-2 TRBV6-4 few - CASAEGVDTGELFF TGTGCCAGCGCGGAGGGGGTAGACACCGGGGAGCTGTTTTTT
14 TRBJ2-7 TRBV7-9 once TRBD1 CASSSGTGWYEQYF TGTGCCAGCAGCTCGGGGACAGGGTGGTACGAGCAGTACTTC
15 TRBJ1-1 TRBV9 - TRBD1 CASSTLGQINTEAFF TGTGCCAGCAGCACCTTGGGACAGATTAACACTGAAGCTTTCTTT
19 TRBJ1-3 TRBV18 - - CASSPISHTPVSSGNTIYF TGTGCCAGCTCACCAATTTCTCACACACCCGTCAGCTCTGGAAACACCATATATTTT